The sequence of this TCR beta chain was determined in a study of blood T cells in healthy people across ages. Study-wide results and limits: Investigators viewed diversity estimates from one million T cells as underestimates, the study reported.

With 0 bases removed from V and 13 bases from J, the gap between germline ends came to 23 bases. The germline V gene encodes CDR1 SGHKS and CDR2 YYEKEE (reference sequence). The CDR3 totals 16 residues. The second PCR ran about 6 to 12 cycles with a sample-barcoded 5' primer and J-beta primers. In TCRdb, the 5' RACE reads were re-called with MiXCR into one record per CDR3 protein. The sample records about 1.7 million distinct CDR3 sequences, approximately 28% being singletons. The total RNA that was extracted per sample amounted to at least 5 micrograms. On this clonotype: Its antigen is unidentified.

The clonotype originates from a woman in her twenties or thirties in good health. Sequenced sample: blood. The chain carries TRBV5-5 and TRBJ2-4, with D perhaps TRBD2 (6 bases). The CDR3 DNA is TGTGCCAGCAGCTTGGGGGACTTCCTCCTGAACAATGAGCAGTACTTC. This gives the protein CASSLGDFLLNNEQYF.